Listed below are T cell receptor beta chains from one sample, sequenced in a study of shared clonotypes between healthy human individuals. Libraries were prepared by immunoSEQ multiplex PCR; TCRdb keeps only in-frame clonotypes and omits some of them. The table lists around 990,000 clones, about 80% of them singletons. Sequenced material: memory CD4+ T cells from PBMCs. The source of these receptors is a man in his late teens or twenties in good health. Some clones in this sample may be carry-over from other donors' samples. CDR3s include the opening cysteine and the closing phenylalanine or tryptophan. The D gene is left open where the match is weak. Expanded clones get a size class; other rows say once, few or many, or leave the size out.

size,J,V,D,CDR3,DNA
-,TRBJ2-5,TRBV7-3,-,CASSSQGNQETQYF,TGTGCCAGCAGCTCCCAGGGGAACCAAGAGACCCAGTACTTC
-,TRBJ2-7,TRBV7-2,-,CASSLAGPGLYEQYF,TGTGCCAGCAGCTTAGCCGGCCCGGGGCTTTACGAGCAGTACTTC
-,TRBJ1-5,TRBV28,TRBD1,CASGRQGGNQPQHF,TGTGCCAGCGGAAGACAGGGCGGCAATCAGCCCCAGCATTTT
once,TRBJ1-1,TRBV6-5,-,CASSYSMATEAFF,TGTGCCAGCAGTTACTCGATGGCGACTGAAGCTTTCTTT
few,TRBJ1-2,TRBV5-1,TRBD1,CASSWTSGQGGSNYGYTF,TGCGCCAGCAGCTGGACTTCGGGACAGGGGGGATCTAACTATGGCTACACCTTC
-,TRBJ2-1,TRBV28,TRBD1,CASSSRQGARNEQFF,TGTGCCAGCAGTTCGAGACAGGGGGCAAGGAATGAGCAGTTCTTC
-,TRBJ2-7,TRBV5-4,TRBD2,CASSLSGLANEQYF,TGTGCCAGCAGCTTATCGGGACTAGCAAACGAGCAGTACTTC
-,TRBJ1-5,TRBV7-2,-,CASSLGLSNQPQHF,TGTGCCAGCAGCCTCGGACTTAGCAATCAGCCCCAGCATTTT
once,TRBJ2-7,TRBV6-5,TRBD1,CASRTGQQRYEQYF,TGTGCCAGCAGAACGGGACAGCAGCGGTACGAGCAGTACTTC
-,TRBJ1-2,TRBV5-1,-,CASSLGTTNYGYTF,TGCGCCAGCAGCTTGGGGACGACAAACTATGGCTACACCTTC
once,TRBJ2-1,TRBV9,TRBD1,CASSITAIQGAEQFF,TGTGCCAGCAGCATAACTGCGATCCAGGGGGCTGAGCAGTTCTTC
-,TRBJ2-2,TRBV11-2,-,CASSSGELFF,TGTGCCAGCAGCTCGGGGGAGCTGTTTTTT
-,TRBJ1-4,TRBV28,-,CASSSSQGRHEKLFF,TGTGCCAGCAGCTCATCTCAAGGAAGACATGAAAAACTGTTTTTT
few,TRBJ1-5,TRBV6-6,-,CASSYSAGQPQHF,TGTGCCAGCAGTTACTCAGCGGGTCAGCCCCAGCATTTT
-,TRBJ2-7,TRBV7-9,-,CASSPKQGGVWNF,TGTGCCAGCAGCCCGAAGCAAGGCGGGGTTTGGAACTTC
-,TRBJ2-2,TRBV29-1,TRBD1,CSVGTGKDGELFF,TGCAGCGTTGGGACAGGGAAGGACGGGGAGCTGTTTTTT
-,TRBJ1-2,TRBV11-2,-,CASGGEGTYGYTF,TGTGCCAGCGGGGGAGAGGGGACGTATGGCTACACCTTC
-,TRBJ2-4,TRBV29-1,TRBD1,CSAGTGANIQYF,TGCAGCGCCGGGACAGGGGCGAACATTCAGTACTTC
-,TRBJ1-2,TRBV28,-,CASRPRTGGYGYTF,TGTGCCAGCAGACCCCGGACCGGCGGCTATGGCTACACCTTC
-,TRBJ2-3,TRBV4-2,-,CASSQDVADTQYF,TGTGCCAGCAGCCAAGACGTAGCAGATACGCAGTATTTT
-,TRBJ1-2,TRBV28,-,CASSLLKVWGREGYTF,TGTGCCAGCAGTTTATTAAAAGTGTGGGGAAGGGAAGGGTACACCTTC
-,TRBJ2-5,TRBV6-1,TRBD2,CASSDGLVGRETQYF,TGTGCCAGCAGTGATGGACTAGTGGGGCGAGAGACCCAGTACTTC
-,TRBJ2-7,TRBV7-2,TRBD2,CASSPLTSGNYEQYF,TGTGCCAGCAGCCCTTTGACTAGCGGGAACTACGAGCAGTACTTC
-,TRBJ2-3,TRBV7-8,TRBD1,CASSARDRSPPDTQYF,TGTGCCAGCAGCGCCCGGGACAGGTCCCCACCAGATACGCAGTATTTT
few,TRBJ1-1,TRBV5-1,-,CASSLHTENEAFF,TGCGCCAGCAGCCTTCACACCGAGAATGAAGCTTTCTTT
-,TRBJ1-1,TRBV6-4,-,CASPKEGKGPEAFF,TGTGCCAGCCCGAAGGAAGGTAAGGGCCCTGAAGCTTTCTTT